This T cell receptor (beta chain) was observed in a study of shared clonotypes between healthy human individuals. Study-wide points: It was the non-shared clonotypes that had lower generation probabilities than clonotypes shared by all four donors.

Naive CD8 cells comprised CD45RO-negative, CCR7-positively selected cells, excluding terminally differentiated effector memory CD45RA+ cells. The CDR3 consists of 16 residues. Trimming removed 0 bases from V and 5 bases from J, with 16 bases in between. The germline CDR1 and CDR2 sequences are LGHNA and YSLEER. Judged by abundance, this clone is medium-sized. Its antigen is still unknown. The data were produced by immunoSEQ multiplex PCR, yet TCRdb's version contains in-frame clones alone and is incomplete. Of hundreds of thousands of clones in the sample, around 90% were seen once. The receptor comes from a young man in good health. The V and J genes are TRBV4-3 and TRBJ2-5; no definite D call. Specimen: naive CD8+ T cells sorted from blood. The CDR3 nucleotides are TGCGCCAGCAGCCAAGATCGGGCTAGGACCCTGGAGACCCAGTACTTC. This translates into CASSQDRARTLETQYF.